The 18 T cell receptor beta chains below come from one sample, sequenced in a study of blood T cell repertoires in COVID-19 (dated by TCRdb to the early 2020s). The library was made by the immunoSEQ multiplex PCR assay. Not all clones reach the TCRdb copy of this immuneACCESS table, which keeps in-frame sequences only. Checked studies attribute under half of the gap to unresolved V genes and leave the rest unexplained. For this sample there are roughly 250,000 clones; 86% appear just once. 10% to 15% of the sample lies in the top ten. Sequenced material: peripheral blood. Receptors were obtained from a woman in her 30s with COVID-19, enrolled during active disease.

The chain is built from TRBV5-4 and TRBJ1-3; the D is unclear. Germline lookup yields CDR1 SGHNT and CDR2 YYREEE (reference sequence). The CDR3 contains 12 residues. V shed 2 bases and J shed 3 bases, with 3 bases lying between them. The CDR3, as DNA: TGTGCCAGCAGCTTCGGTGGAAACACCATATATTTT. Amino acid sequence: CASSFGGNTIYF.

The chain has TRBV27 and TRBJ1-4; D is undetermined. V was pared by 3 bases and J by 10 bases, with 12 bases between. The V gene's germline CDR1 is MNHEY and CDR2 SMNVEV (reference sequence). The CDR3 contains 13 residues. The CDR3 reads CASSFVRSGKLFF. The CDR3 DNA reads TGTGCCAGCAGTTTCGTCCGATCGGGAAAACTGTTTTTT.

This chain connects TRBV11-2 to TRBJ2-5; TRBD2 aligns across 8 bases. Germline CDR1 reads SGHAT; CDR2 reads FQNNGV. This CDR3 is 18 amino acids long. J gave up 4 bases and V 1 base, and 14 bases lay outside the gene matches. The CDR3 here is CASSLGAYGGVLLETQYF. In DNA, the CDR3 is TGTGCCAGCAGCTTAGGGGCCTACGGGGGGGTACTACTAGAGACCCAGTACTTC.

This clone has a single count. The chain has TRBV7-6 and TRBJ2-5; TRBD2 matches at 8 bases. The CDR3 is 15 residues long. The trim removed 6 bases at V and 1 base at J, leaving 7 bases unmatched. Germline CDR1 SGHVS, CDR2 FNYEAQ. The CDR3 DNA reads TGTGCCAGCAGGCCCTCTGCGGGGGGCCAAGAGACCCAGTACTTC. As protein: CASRPSAGGQETQYF.

The rearrangement joins TRBV6-5 to TRBJ1-3; D possibly corresponds to TRBD1 (6 bases). The V gene lost 7 bases and the J gene lost 4 bases, with 14 bases spanning the gap. Germline loops: CDR1 MNHEY, CDR2 SVGAGI. The CDR3 has 14 amino acids. The CDR3: CASTTGSSGNTIYF. The CDR3 bases are TGTGCCAGCACCACAGGGAGTTCCGGAAACACCATATATTTT.

The chain joins TRBV5-1 to TRBJ2-5; TRBD2 aligns across 13 bases. The CDR3 length is 17 residues. Trimming at V came to 3 bases and at J to 5 bases, leaving 10 bases not matched to a gene. Germline V lookup: CDR1 SGHRS, CDR2 YFSETQ. In DNA form, the CDR3 reads TGCGCCAGCAGCTCCGCCACCACTAGCGGGGGGGGTGAGACCCAGTACTTC. Translation gives CASSSATTSGGGETQYF.

This clone has only a few counts. V and J are TRBV5-1 and TRBJ2-7, with a tentative D call TRBD1 (6 bases). The V and J ends lost 4 bases and 4 bases respectively, with 15 bases between them. The CDR3 totals 14 residues. CDR1 is SGHRS and CDR2 is YFSETQ in the germline V gene. The CDR3 DNA follows: TGCGCCAGCAGCCGTGCCGGGACAACATACGAGCAGTACTTC. It is translated as CASSRAGTTYEQYF.

The genes are TRBV27 and TRBJ2-7; 8 bases line up with TRBD2. Germline assignment: CDR1 MNHEY and CDR2 SMNVEV (reference sequence). J was trimmed by 3 bases and V by 2 bases; bases with no gene match: 6. The CDR3 contains 15 residues. The CDR3 reads CASSLTAGGIYEQYF. CDR3 nucleotides: TGTGCCAGCAGTTTAACGGCGGGGGGAATCTACGAGCAGTACTTC.

This clone turned up a few times. The rearrangement joins TRBV28 to TRBJ1-1; no definite D call. This CDR3 is built from 13 residues. V was pared by 9 bases and J by 0 bases, with 11 bases between. Germline lookup yields CDR1 MDHEN and CDR2 SYDVKM. CDR3 DNA sequence: TGTGCCAGTAACAGTATCATGAACACTGAAGCTTTCTTT. This encodes CASNSIMNTEAFF.

The V and J genes are TRBV4-1 and TRBJ1-2; D ambiguous. Trimming removed 3 bases at V and 2 bases at J, with 16 bases between. Looked up from germline, CDR1 is MGHRA and CDR2 is YSYEKL. The CDR3 has 16 amino acids. CDR3 sequence: CASSQALRTGNYGYTF. CDR3 coding DNA: TGCGCCAGCAGCCAGGCCCTTCGGACGGGGAACTATGGCTACACCTTC.

This chain links TRBV4-1 with TRBJ1-5; TRBD1 might be the D (6 bases). Looked up from germline, CDR1 is MGHRA and CDR2 is YSYEKL. The CDR3 is 15 residues long. V was pared by 4 bases and J by 5 bases, with 15 bases between. CDR3 amino acids: CASSLKGDTYQPQHF. Written as DNA, the CDR3 is TGCGCCAGCAGCCTAAAAGGGGACACGTATCAGCCCCAGCATTTT.

This chain joins TRBV6-5 and TRBJ2-7, with TRBD1 as a possible D gene (5 bases). The ends were cut back, 0 bases at V and 7 bases at J, with 13 bases in the middle. Germline V gene sequence: CDR1 MNHEY, CDR2 SVGAGI. The CDR3 has 14 amino acids. CDR3 residues: CASSYSGRDREQYF. DNA for the CDR3: TGTGCCAGCAGTTACTCGGGCAGGGATAGGGAGCAGTACTTC.

The chain links TRBV30 to TRBJ2-5, with 7 bases lining up with TRBD1. Losses at the gene ends were 5 bases for V and 5 bases for J; bases not matched to a gene: 2. Germline CDR1 and CDR2: GTSNPN and SVGIG (reference sequence). The CDR3 totals 11 residues. Here the CDR3 reads CAWQQGETQYF. The DNA of the CDR3 is TGTGCCTGGCAACAGGGGGAGACCCAGTACTTC.

The V and J genes are TRBV6-5 and TRBJ1-1, with 8 bases fitting TRBD1. The CDR3 contains 14 residues. Per the germline V gene, CDR1 is MNHEY and CDR2 is SVGAGI. J lost 11 bases, V lost 2 bases, and 10 bases had no gene match. The CDR3, as DNA: TGTGCCAGCAGTTACCGGAGCAGGGACAGGTCCGCTTTCTTT. Protein product: CASSYRSRDRSAFF.

This rearrangement joins TRBV5-6 to TRBJ2-7; D unresolved. The CDR3 runs 14 residues. V lost 1 base to trimming and J lost 3 bases, with 11 bases between them. From germline, CDR1 is SGHDT and CDR2 YYEEEE. The CDR3 loop reads CASSLISGVYEQYF. The CDR3 DNA sequence: TGTGCCAGCAGCTTGATCTCAGGCGTCTACGAGCAGTACTTC.

The sample holds one count of this clone. The rearrangement uses TRBV10-1 and TRBJ2-4; D possibly corresponds to TRBD2 (5 bases). Looked up from germline, CDR1 is WNHNN and CDR2 is SYGVQD (reference sequence). Between the trimmed V and J ends, which lost 4 bases and 15 bases, there was a span of 7 bases. The CDR3 is 9 residues long. The CDR3 DNA follows: TGCGCCAGCAGTGCTCGGGGGTACTTC. Its translation: CASSARGYF.

The V call is TRBV6-1, the J call TRBJ2-1; no reliable D call. The V gene lost 3 bases and the J gene lost 10 bases, with 7 bases spanning the gap. Germline V CDR1 and CDR2: MNHNS, SASEGT. The CDR3 has 11 residues. The CDR3 loop is CASSEVREQFF. The DNA of the CDR3 is TGTGCCAGCAGTGAGGTCAGGGAGCAGTTCTTC.

The chain is built from TRBV6-5 and TRBJ1-2, with 7 bases fitting TRBD1. V dropped 2 bases and J dropped 8; count of bases not matched to a gene: 11. Germline lookup yields CDR1 MNHEY and CDR2 SVGAGI. The CDR3 covers 15 residues. DNA of the CDR3: TGTGCCAGCAGTTACGACCTACAGGGGCTAAGGGGCTACACCTTC. It translates to CASSYDLQGLRGYTF.